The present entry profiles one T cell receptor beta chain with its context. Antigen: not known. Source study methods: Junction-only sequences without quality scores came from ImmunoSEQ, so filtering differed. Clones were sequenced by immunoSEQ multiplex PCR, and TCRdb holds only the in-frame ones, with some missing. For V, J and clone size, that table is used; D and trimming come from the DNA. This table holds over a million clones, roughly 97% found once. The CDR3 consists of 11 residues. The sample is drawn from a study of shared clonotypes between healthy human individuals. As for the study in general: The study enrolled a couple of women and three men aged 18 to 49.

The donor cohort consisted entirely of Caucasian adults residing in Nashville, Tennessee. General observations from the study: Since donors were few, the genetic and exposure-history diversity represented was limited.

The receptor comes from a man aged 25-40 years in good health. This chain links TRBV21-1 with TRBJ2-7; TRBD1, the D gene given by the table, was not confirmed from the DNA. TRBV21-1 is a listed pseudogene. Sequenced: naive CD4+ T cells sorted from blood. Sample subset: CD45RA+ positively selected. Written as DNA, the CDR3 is TGTGCCAGCGGGGCCCCCTACGAGCAGTACTTC. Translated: CASGAPYEQYF.